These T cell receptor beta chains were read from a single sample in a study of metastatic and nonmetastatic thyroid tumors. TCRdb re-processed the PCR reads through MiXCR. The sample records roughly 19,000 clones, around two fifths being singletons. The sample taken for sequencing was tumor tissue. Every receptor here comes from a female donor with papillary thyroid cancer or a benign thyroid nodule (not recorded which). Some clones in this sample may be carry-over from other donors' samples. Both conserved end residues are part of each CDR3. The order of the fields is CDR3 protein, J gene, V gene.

cdr3_aa: CASRFNGQGLGHTEAFF; j_call: TRBJ1-1; v_call: TRBV6-1
cdr3_aa: CATSGLRQGASGELFF; j_call: TRBJ2-2; v_call: TRBV24-1
cdr3_aa: CASTSGHEKGEQYF; j_call: TRBJ2-7; v_call: TRBV6-1
cdr3_aa: CASSWGTGTGYGYTF; j_call: TRBJ1-2; v_call: TRBV5-1
cdr3_aa: CASSPLGGSSYEQYF; j_call: TRBJ2-7; v_call: TRBV12-3/TRBV12-4
cdr3_aa: CASSLGGLAGRRTDTQYF; j_call: TRBJ2-3; v_call: TRBV5-1
cdr3_aa: CASSHTDSSQPQHF; j_call: TRBJ1-5; v_call: TRBV4-2
cdr3_aa: CASALAINRDRGTYEQYF; j_call: TRBJ2-7; v_call: TRBV6-6
cdr3_aa: CASSYSLAGVNNEQFF; j_call: TRBJ2-1; v_call: TRBV6-2/TRBV6-3
cdr3_aa: CASSPTGGPDTQYF; j_call: TRBJ2-3; v_call: TRBV7-2
cdr3_aa: CASSRYEGRSNTEAFF; j_call: TRBJ1-1; v_call: TRBV27
cdr3_aa: CASSSGVPKPYEQYF; j_call: TRBJ2-7; v_call: TRBV12-3/TRBV12-4
cdr3_aa: CASSYGRESTGELFF; j_call: TRBJ2-2; v_call: TRBV6-2/TRBV6-3
cdr3_aa: CASRYKLAHTNTGELFF; j_call: TRBJ2-2; v_call: TRBV6-1
cdr3_aa: CASSLETRTDTQYF; j_call: TRBJ2-3; v_call: TRBV7-6
cdr3_aa: CASRRRGPYEQYF; j_call: TRBJ2-7; v_call: TRBV28
cdr3_aa: CASSSTSGRTSDTQYF; j_call: TRBJ2-3; v_call: TRBV28
cdr3_aa: CASSPDSAYYEQYF; j_call: TRBJ2-7; v_call: TRBV6-1
cdr3_aa: CASSPQLAGDGNEQFF; j_call: -; v_call: TRBV7-2
cdr3_aa: CASSTFNKGLSGANVLTF; j_call: TRBJ2-6; v_call: TRBV19
cdr3_aa: CSARVSQFANEQFF; j_call: TRBJ2-1; v_call: TRBV20-1
cdr3_aa: CASSRGLGSGEQYF; j_call: TRBJ2-7; v_call: TRBV6-1
cdr3_aa: CASRTMAGGIYEQYF; j_call: TRBJ2-7; v_call: TRBV28
cdr3_aa: CASSDKAGQGDQPQHF; j_call: TRBJ1-5; v_call: TRBV6-1
cdr3_aa: CASSLIGARNTEAFF; j_call: TRBJ1-1; v_call: TRBV5-1
cdr3_aa: CASTHTGQGRSPLHF; j_call: TRBJ1-6; v_call: TRBV6-2/TRBV6-3
cdr3_aa: CASSEYRVGGYTF; j_call: TRBJ1-2; v_call: TRBV25-1
cdr3_aa: CASEDRGLFEQYF; j_call: TRBJ2-7; v_call: TRBV10-2
cdr3_aa: CASRSGLAEGYTF; j_call: TRBJ1-2; v_call: TRBV12-3/TRBV12-4
cdr3_aa: CASSLEDTSDEQFF; j_call: TRBJ2-1; v_call: TRBV7-8
cdr3_aa: CASSEAQGAGSYEQYF; j_call: TRBJ2-7; v_call: TRBV6-1
cdr3_aa: CASSSGFLAGELFF; j_call: TRBJ2-2; v_call: TRBV6-2/TRBV6-3
cdr3_aa: CSAFLGLKNEQYF; j_call: TRBJ2-7; v_call: TRBV20-1
cdr3_aa: CASSFGTSGEQFF; j_call: TRBJ2-1; v_call: TRBV19
cdr3_aa: CASREQGSGKDTQYF; j_call: TRBJ2-3; v_call: TRBV6-2/TRBV6-3
cdr3_aa: CASSFYREMNTEAFF; j_call: TRBJ1-1; v_call: TRBV6-1
cdr3_aa: CASSPRDSPNSPLHF; j_call: TRBJ1-6; v_call: TRBV18
cdr3_aa: CASSRGTDGNTIYF; j_call: TRBJ1-3; v_call: TRBV12-3/TRBV12-4